The next 23 T cell receptor beta chains were all read from a single sample in a study of CD8 T cells in Susac syndrome. RNA, at about 0.5 to 1 ug, was reverse transcribed with random hexamers. TCRdb re-called the immunoSEQ multiplex PCR reads through MiXCR, storing one row per CDR3 protein. The repertoire consists of about 100,000 distinct CDR3 sequences, with about 96% occurring once and the leading ten covering 0.3%. Specimen: CD8+ T cells from PBMCs. The source is a human donor with Susac syndrome.

The chain joins TRBV6-4 to TRBJ2-3; D may be TRBD2 (7 bases). The V gene's germline CDR1 is MRHNA and CDR2 SNTAGT. The CDR3 is 15 amino acids. Deletions cut 2 bases from V and 3 bases from J, with 12 bases between. The CDR3 loop is CASSDGGGPTDTQYF. The CDR3 DNA sequence: TGTGCCAGCAGTGACGGGGGGGGCCCGACAGATACGCAGTATTTT.

The chain uses TRBV29-1 and TRBJ2-3, with 12 bases matching TRBD1. The CDR3 sequence is 14 residues long. Germline loops: CDR1 SQVTM, CDR2 ANQGSEA. V lost 7 bases, J lost 6 bases, and 8 bases stayed unmatched. CDR3 DNA: TGCAGCGACGGGGACAGGGGGCTCAAGGATACGCAGTATTTT. This gives the protein CSDGDRGLKDTQYF.

CDR3: CASSGSGEAKNIQYF. The CDR3 DNA is TGTGCCAGCAGCGGAAGCGGGGAAGCCAAAAACATTCAGTACTTC. The chain combines TRBV5-4 with TRBJ2-4; 7 bases align to TRBD2. Germline V gene sequence: CDR1 SGHNT, CDR2 YYREEE (reference sequence). CDR3 length equals 15 residues. J lost 0 bases, V lost 4 bases, and 4 bases had no gene match.

V gene TRBV5-1 combines with J gene TRBJ1-1; no firm D call. The CDR3 is 12 amino acids. Trimming removed 0 bases at V and 7 bases at J, with 7 bases between. Germline V gene lookup returns CDR1 SGHRS and CDR2 YFSETQ. The CDR3 here is CASSLGPFEAFF. CDR3 coding DNA: TGCGCCAGCAGCTTGGGGCCCTTTGAAGCTTTCTTT.

The chain joins TRBV3-1 to TRBJ1-2; D is perhaps TRBD1 (5 bases). Looked up from germline, CDR1 is LGHDT and CDR2 is YNNKEL (reference sequence). V was clipped by 3 bases and J by 8 bases, with 19 bases between them. This CDR3 has 15 residues. The CDR3 nucleotides read TGTGCCAGCAGCCACGCGGCACAGGTTCTCCGCGGCTACACCTTC. This gives the protein CASSHAAQVLRGYTF.

The chain carries TRBV14 and TRBJ2-7; possibly TRBD1 or TRBD2 for D (5 bases each). The CDR3 has 15 residues. V lost 0 bases and J lost 1, with 10 bases in between. The germline V gene encodes CDR1 SGHDN and CDR2 FVKESK. The CDR3 here is CASSQDFGASYEQYF. The CDR3 region has the DNA TGTGCCAGCAGCCAAGATTTCGGGGCATCCTACGAGCAGTACTTC.

The rearrangement links TRBV7-3 to TRBJ2-1, with D unclear. The germline CDR1 and CDR2 sequences are SGHTA and FQGTGA. The CDR3 loop spans 12 amino acids. Trimming cost V 5 bases and J 8 bases, with 10 bases left between them. Written as DNA, the CDR3 is TGTGCCAGCAGCGGCCGTCTGGATGAGCAGTTCTTC. Its translation: CASSGRLDEQFF.

The chain is built from TRBV29-1 and TRBJ1-2, with D maybe TRBD1 (6 bases). Germline loops: CDR1 SQVTM, CDR2 ANQGSEA. The CDR3 is made up of 13 amino acids. Trimming took off 3 bases at V and 3 bases at J, with 11 bases between the two ends. The CDR3 is CSVDRGVDYGYTF. In DNA, the CDR3 is TGCAGCGTTGACAGGGGAGTAGACTATGGCTACACCTTC.

The genes are TRBV20-1 and TRBJ2-7; either TRBD1 or TRBD2 may supply D (5 bases each). Germline assignment: CDR1 DFQATT and CDR2 SNEGSKA (reference sequence). Trimming stripped 1 base from V and 5 bases from J, with 9 bases between. The CDR3 is made up of 12 amino acids. CDR3 DNA sequence: TGCAGTGCTAGAGTCGGGACCCACGAGCAGTACTTC. Translation: CSARVGTHEQYF.

The chain employs TRBV15 and TRBJ1-5, with D uncertain. This CDR3 is 12 amino acids long. Germline V lookup: CDR1 LNHNV, CDR2 YYDKDF (reference sequence). V lost 0 bases and J 9 bases, leaving 6 bases between the germline ends. The CDR3 DNA is TGTGCCACCAGCAGAGATTTTCGGCCCCAGCATTTT. This encodes CATSRDFRPQHF.

This chain connects TRBV28 to TRBJ2-5, with D perhaps TRBD1 (6 bases). Germline lookup yields CDR1 MDHEN and CDR2 SYDVKM. The V end lost 3 bases, the J end lost 5 bases, and 13 bases lay between the germline ends. The CDR3 runs to 14 residues. The CDR3 bases are TGTGCCAGCAGTTTGGACCCGAGGGGGGAGACCCAGTACTTC. Translating it yields CASSLDPRGETQYF.

CDR3 nucleotides: TGTGCCAGCTCAATCCGGGACAGGGCCTACGAGCAGTACTTC. Translating gives CASSIRDRAYEQYF. The chain recombines TRBV18 with TRBJ2-7, with 9 bases aligning to TRBD1. V dropped 5 bases and J dropped 2; count of bases not matched to a gene: 4. CDR3 length equals 14 residues. Germline CDR1 and CDR2: KGHSH and LQKENI.

The genes are TRBV29-1 and TRBJ1-4, with D perhaps TRBD1 (5 bases). The germline V gene encodes CDR1 SQVTM and CDR2 ANQGSEA. V lost 4 bases to trimming and J lost 3 bases, with 6 bases between them. This CDR3 is 12 amino acids long. The CDR3 coding sequence is TGCAGCGTTGCGGGGCCTAATGAAAAACTGTTTTTT. Translation gives CSVAGPNEKLFF.

The gene calls are TRBV20-1 and TRBJ1-1, with D unresolved. This CDR3 contains 15 residues. With 3 bases removed from V and 7 bases from J, the gap between germline ends came to 21 bases. Germline CDR1 and CDR2: DFQATT and SNEGSKA (reference sequence). DNA for the CDR3: TGCAGTGCTAGTAATCTGGCAGCCACGATCGTTGAAGCTTTCTTT. Residues: CSASNLAATIVEAFF.

The CDR3 DNA is TGCAGCGTTGGAGGGACAGGGGTCGGCTACACCTTC. Its protein product is CSVGGTGVGYTF. This chain links TRBV29-1 with TRBJ1-2, with TRBD1 matching 10 bases. Germline CDR1 is SQVTM and CDR2 is ANQGSEA. CDR3 size: 12 residues. V lost 4 bases and J lost 8; bases outside the gene matches: 4. Looking up the rest from reference TRBV29-1 and TRBJ1-2 gives the full variable domain: SAVISQKPSRDICQRGTSLTIQCQVDSQVTMMFWYRQQPGQSLTLIATANQGSEATYESGFVIDKFPISRPNLTFSTLTVSNMSPEDSSIYLCSVGGTGVGYTFGSGTRLTVV.

The chain employs TRBV29-1 and TRBJ2-6, with D possibly being TRBD2 (7 bases). CDR3 length equals 16 residues. The V and J ends lost 6 bases and 2 bases respectively, with 17 bases between them. Germline CDR1 reads SQVTM; CDR2 reads ANQGSEA. The CDR3 loop reads CSVGARGGAGANVLTF. Here the CDR3 DNA reads TGCAGCGTCGGCGCCAGGGGAGGGGCTGGGGCCAACGTCCTGACTTTC.

The rearrangement joins TRBV6-5 to TRBJ1-4, with unresolved D. Germline CDR1 MNHEY, CDR2 SVGAGI. Trimming took 8 bases from V and 6 from J, leaving 16 bases between them. The CDR3 contains 14 residues. The CDR3 DNA reads as TGTGCCAGCCCCCTGGGTGCAGGAGATGAAAAACTGTTTTTT. Translating gives CASPLGAGDEKLFF.

The CDR3 DNA reads as TGCAGCGTGGTGATCTTGGGGGACCCTTCATCCGGGGAGCTGTTTTTT. This translates into CSVVILGDPSSGELFF. The V call is TRBV29-1, the J call TRBJ2-2; D tentatively fits TRBD1 or TRBD2 (5 bases each). Per the germline V gene, CDR1 is SQVTM and CDR2 is ANQGSEA. CDR3 length: 16 residues. V lost 6 bases to trimming and J lost 6 bases, with 23 bases between them.

This chain joins TRBV20-1 and TRBJ1-1; D not certain. V lost 0 bases and J lost 9, with 17 bases in between. The germline V gene encodes CDR1 DFQATT and CDR2 SNEGSKA (reference sequence). The length of the CDR3 is 14 residues. In DNA, the CDR3 is TGCAGTGCTAGAGACCGCGATTTGGGGAGAAAAGCTTTCTTT. Protein product: CSARDRDLGRKAFF.

The CDR3 region has the DNA TGTGCCAGCAGACTCCGGGGGGGGATGGGCTACACCTTC. Amino acids: CASRLRGGMGYTF. The chain uses TRBV27 and TRBJ1-2; perhaps TRBD1 as D (5 bases). Germline lookup yields CDR1 MNHEY and CDR2 SMNVEV (reference sequence). CDR3 size: 13 residues. V lost 6 bases and J lost 8, with 16 bases in between.

The rearrangement joins TRBV3-1 to TRBJ2-7; D call uncertain. The CDR3 spans 12 residues. V was cut by 1 base and J by 5 bases, with 6 bases left in between. Germline V gives CDR1 LGHDT, CDR2 YNNKEL (reference sequence). The CDR3 DNA is TGTGCCAGCAGCCAAGTTCGCCACGAGCAGTACTTC. This translates into CASSQVRHEQYF.

V usage is TRBV7-9 and J usage is TRBJ1-2; possible D gene TRBD1, 6 bases. With 5 bases removed from V and 3 bases from J, the gap between germline ends came to 13 bases. The CDR3 loop spans 14 amino acids. Per germline, CDR1 SEHNR and CDR2 FQNEAQ (reference sequence). The CDR3 is CASSVQDRYYGYTF. CDR3 nucleotide sequence: TGTGCCAGCAGCGTCCAGGACAGATACTATGGCTACACCTTC.

This CDR3 reads CSAPILQVGGQPQHF. In nucleotides, the CDR3 is TGCAGTGCCCCGATCTTACAGGTCGGTGGCCAGCCCCAGCATTTT. The V call is TRBV20-1, the J call TRBJ1-5; D perhaps matches TRBD1 (5 bases). This CDR3 region has 15 residues. Germline values: CDR1 DFQATT, CDR2 SNEGSKA (reference sequence). The V gene lost 6 bases and the J gene lost 7 bases, with 22 bases spanning the gap.